This T cell receptor (beta chain) was captured in a study of CD8+ T cells in alopecia areata. On the study more broadly: Severity was scored as percentage of affected scalp area in treated patients.

The study, taken as a whole, reports: On tofacitinib, scalp and blood still held many of the expanded lesional clones.

The CDR3 is made up of 17 amino acids. Germline CDR1 MNHEY, CDR2 SMNVEV (reference sequence). Trimming at V came to 5 bases and at J to 0 bases, leaving 12 bases not matched to a gene. In this sample, this clone turned up a few times. What it binds is unknown. Indicated treatment: oral pan-JAK inhibitor, 5-10 mg twice daily. Extraction and reverse transcription of RNA yielded cDNA as the sequencing template. Some clones are missing from TCRdb's copy, which holds only in-frame ones; the method was immunoSEQ multiplex PCR. Of 270,000 or so clones in the sample, roughly 64% were seen once. This sequence was found in a human donor with alopecia areata. The specimen comprised CD4+ T cells sorted from blood, sampled at week 24, from a patient treated with tofacitinib. The rearrangement joins TRBV27 to TRBJ1-1; 7 positions agree with TRBD1. The CDR3, as DNA: TGTGCCAGCAGTGCAGTCACAGGGGTCAACATGAACACTGAAGCTTTCTTT. Translation gives CASSAVTGVNMNTEAFF.